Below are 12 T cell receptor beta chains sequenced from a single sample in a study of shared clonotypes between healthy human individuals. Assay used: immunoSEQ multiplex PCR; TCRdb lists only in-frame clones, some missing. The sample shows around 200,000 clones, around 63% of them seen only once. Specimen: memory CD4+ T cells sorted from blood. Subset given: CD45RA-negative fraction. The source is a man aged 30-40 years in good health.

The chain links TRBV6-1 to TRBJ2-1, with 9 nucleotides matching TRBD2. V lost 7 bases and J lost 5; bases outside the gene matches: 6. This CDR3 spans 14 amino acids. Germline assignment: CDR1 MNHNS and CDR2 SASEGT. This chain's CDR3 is CASNIAGANNEQFF. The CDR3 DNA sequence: TGTGCCAGCAACATAGCGGGAGCAAACAATGAGCAGTTCTTC.

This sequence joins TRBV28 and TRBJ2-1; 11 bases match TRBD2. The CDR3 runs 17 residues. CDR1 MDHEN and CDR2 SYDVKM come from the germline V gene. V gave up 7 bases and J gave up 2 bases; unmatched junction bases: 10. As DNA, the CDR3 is TGTGCCAGCATAACTAGCGGGAGAGGGCTCCCCTACAATGAGCAGTTCTTC. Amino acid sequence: CASITSGRGLPYNEQFF.

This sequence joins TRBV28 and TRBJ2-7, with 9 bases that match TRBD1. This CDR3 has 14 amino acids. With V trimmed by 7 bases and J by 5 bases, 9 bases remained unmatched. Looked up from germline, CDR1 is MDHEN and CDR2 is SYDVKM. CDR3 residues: CASTQGDRVNEQYF. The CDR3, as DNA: TGTGCCAGCACCCAGGGGGACAGGGTCAACGAGCAGTACTTC.

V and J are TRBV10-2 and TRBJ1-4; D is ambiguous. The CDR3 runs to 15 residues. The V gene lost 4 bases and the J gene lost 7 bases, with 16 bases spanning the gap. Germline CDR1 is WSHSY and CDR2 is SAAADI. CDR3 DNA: TGCGCCAGCAGTGGGTCGTTCAAACTAGGTGAAAAACTGTTTTTT. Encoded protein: CASSGSFKLGEKLFF.

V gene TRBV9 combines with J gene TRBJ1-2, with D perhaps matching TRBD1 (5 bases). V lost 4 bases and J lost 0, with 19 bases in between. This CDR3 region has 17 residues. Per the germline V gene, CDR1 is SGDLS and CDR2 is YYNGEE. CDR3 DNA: TGTGCCAGCAGCTCCCGGGGCGGGGTCCCTACTAACTATGGCTACACCTTC. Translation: CASSSRGGVPTNYGYTF.

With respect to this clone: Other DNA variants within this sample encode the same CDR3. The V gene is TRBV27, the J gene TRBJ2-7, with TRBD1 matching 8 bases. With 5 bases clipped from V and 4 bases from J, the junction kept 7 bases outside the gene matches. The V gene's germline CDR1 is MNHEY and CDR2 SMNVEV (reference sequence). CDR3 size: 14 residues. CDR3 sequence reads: CASSPGQGLYEQYF. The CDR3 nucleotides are TGTGCCAGCAGTCCCGGACAGGGCCTATACGAGCAGTACTTC.

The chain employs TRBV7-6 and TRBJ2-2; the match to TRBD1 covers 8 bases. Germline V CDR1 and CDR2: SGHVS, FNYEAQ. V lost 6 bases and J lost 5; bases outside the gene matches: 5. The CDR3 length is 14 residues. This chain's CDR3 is CASRSWTGTGELFF. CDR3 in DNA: TGTGCCAGCAGGTCCTGGACAGGGACCGGGGAGCTGTTTTTT.

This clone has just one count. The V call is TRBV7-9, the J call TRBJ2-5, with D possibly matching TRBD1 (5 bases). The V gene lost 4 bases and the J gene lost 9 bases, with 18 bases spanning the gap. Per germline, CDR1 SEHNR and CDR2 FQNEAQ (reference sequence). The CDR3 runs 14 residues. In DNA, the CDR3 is TGTGCCAGCAGCTGGGGCACAGGTCTGCAGGCCCAGTACTTC. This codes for CASSWGTGLQAQYF.

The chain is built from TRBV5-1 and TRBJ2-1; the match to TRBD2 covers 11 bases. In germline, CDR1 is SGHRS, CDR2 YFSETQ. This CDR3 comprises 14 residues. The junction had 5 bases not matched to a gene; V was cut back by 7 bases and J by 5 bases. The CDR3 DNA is TGCGCCAGCCGGAAACTAGCGGGAGACAATGAGCAGTTCTTC. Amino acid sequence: CASRKLAGDNEQFF.

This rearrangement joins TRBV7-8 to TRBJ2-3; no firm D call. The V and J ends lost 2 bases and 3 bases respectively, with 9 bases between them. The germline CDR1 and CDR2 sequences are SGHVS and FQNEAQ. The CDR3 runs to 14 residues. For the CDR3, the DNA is TGTGCCAGCAGCTTATCTCTAGATACAGATACGCAGTATTTT. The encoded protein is CASSLSLDTDTQYF.

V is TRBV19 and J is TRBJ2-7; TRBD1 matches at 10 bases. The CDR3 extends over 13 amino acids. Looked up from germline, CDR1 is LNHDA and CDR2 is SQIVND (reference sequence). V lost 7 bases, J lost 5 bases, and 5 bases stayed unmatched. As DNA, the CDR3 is TGTGCCAGTACGGGGACAGGGGCCCACGAGCAGTACTTC. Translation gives CASTGTGAHEQYF.

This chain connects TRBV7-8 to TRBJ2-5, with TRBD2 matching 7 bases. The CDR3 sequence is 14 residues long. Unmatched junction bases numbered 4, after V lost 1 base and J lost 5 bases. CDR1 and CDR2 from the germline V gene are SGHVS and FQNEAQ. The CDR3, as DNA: TGTGCCAGCAGCTTAGGGCGCGGGAGCGAGACCCAGTACTTC. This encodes CASSLGRGSETQYF.